A selection of T cell receptor beta chains follows, all from one sample in a study of T cells expressing NK-cell markers. TCRdb reprocessed the 5' RACE reads, keeping one entry per CDR3 protein, no DNA. Recorded for this sample: about 21,000 distinct CDR3 sequences. The sample taken for sequencing was blood T cells: a sorted CD56 or NKG2C T cell subset, CD4+ or CD8+ T cells, or bulk PBMC T cells (not recorded which). The receptors were gathered from a man between 18 and 69 years old in good health. Both conserved end residues are part of each CDR3. Not every row has a clone size; where given, it reads once, few, many or a size class.

j_call clone_size v_call cdr3_aa
TRBJ2-1 . TRBV20-1 CSAKLAGARSSYNEQFF
TRBJ2-1 . TRBV7-2 CASSSRRGGSYNEQFF
TRBJ2-1 . TRBV5-1 CASIGDGRAQFF
TRBJ1-6 . TRBV28 CASIRDRGHGSPLHF
TRBJ1-6 . TRBV12-3/TRBV12-4 CATSTGDNSPLHF
TRBJ2-1 . TRBV27 CASSLQAGTGFYNEQFF
TRBJ1-2 . TRBV12-3/TRBV12-4 CASSFRGQGGGYTF
TRBJ2-5 . TRBV20-1 CSASLAGGRETQYF
TRBJ2-2 . TRBV15 CATSRDRGTGPTGELFF
TRBJ2-3 . TRBV5-1 CASSLGLKTRDTQYF
TRBJ2-3 . TRBV7-2 CASSFSRRTDTQYF
TRBJ2-1 . TRBV7-9 CASSPNYNEQFF
TRBJ2-3 . TRBV12-3/TRBV12-4 CASSTRQGRDTQYF
TRBJ2-1 . TRBV6-6 CASSYRQEQFF
TRBJ2-1 . TRBV7-6 CASSPGLAGGGEQFF
TRBJ2-1 . TRBV12-3/TRBV12-4 CASSISGGFNEQFF
TRBJ1-2 . TRBV3-1 CASSQESTSQGNYGYTF
TRBJ2-3 . TRBV7-3 CASSYDTRTDTQYF
TRBJ1-5 . TRBV6-1 CASSEAGGEGNQPQHF
TRBJ2-6 . TRBV11-2 CASSLGTGIISGANVLTF
TRBJ2-7 . TRBV2 CASSNPGQESYEQYF
TRBJ2-3 . TRBV7-8 CASSLSTSGHTDTQYF
TRBJ2-2 . TRBV11-2 CASSGLRTGLTGELFF
TRBJ2-1 medium-sized TRBV4-3 CASSQDSSPVEQFF
TRBJ2-7 . TRBV20-1 CSANTNTYEQYF
TRBJ2-7 . TRBV13 CASSPLLEREGHYEQYF
TRBJ2-2 . TRBV7-2 CASSTDGTNTGELFF
TRBJ2-7 . TRBV3-1 CASSQASGNPYEQYF